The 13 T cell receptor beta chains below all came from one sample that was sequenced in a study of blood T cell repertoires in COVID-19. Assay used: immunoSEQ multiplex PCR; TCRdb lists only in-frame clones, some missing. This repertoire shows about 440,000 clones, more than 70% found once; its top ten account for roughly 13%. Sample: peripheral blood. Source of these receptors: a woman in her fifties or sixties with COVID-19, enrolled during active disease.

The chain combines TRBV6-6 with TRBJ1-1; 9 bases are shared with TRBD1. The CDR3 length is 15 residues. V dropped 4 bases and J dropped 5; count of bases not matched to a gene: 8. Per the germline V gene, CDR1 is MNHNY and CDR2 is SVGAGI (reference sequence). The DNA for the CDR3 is TGTGCCAGCAGTTCCTTGGACAGGGGTGGTACTGAAGCTTTCTTT. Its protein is CASSSLDRGGTEAFF.

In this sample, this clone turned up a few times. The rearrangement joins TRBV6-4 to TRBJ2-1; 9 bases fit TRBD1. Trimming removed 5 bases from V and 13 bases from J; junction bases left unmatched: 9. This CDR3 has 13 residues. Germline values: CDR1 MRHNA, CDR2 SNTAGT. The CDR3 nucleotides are TGTGCCAGCAGTCCGCGTCGGGACAGGGACCAGTTCTTC. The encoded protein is CASSPRRDRDQFF.

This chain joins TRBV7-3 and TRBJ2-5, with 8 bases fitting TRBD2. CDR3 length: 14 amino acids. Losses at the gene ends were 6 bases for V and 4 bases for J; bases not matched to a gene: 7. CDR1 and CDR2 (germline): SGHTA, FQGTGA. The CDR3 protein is CASSSGGSGETQYF. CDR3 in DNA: TGTGCCAGCAGTTCGGGGGGGAGTGGAGAGACCCAGTACTTC.

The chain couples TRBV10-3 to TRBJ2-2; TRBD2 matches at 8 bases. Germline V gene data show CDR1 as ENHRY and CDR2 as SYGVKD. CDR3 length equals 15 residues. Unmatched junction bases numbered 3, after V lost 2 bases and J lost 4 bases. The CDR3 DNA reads TGTGCCATCAGTGAGGACGGGACTAGCACCGGGGAGCTGTTTTTT. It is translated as CAISEDGTSTGELFF.

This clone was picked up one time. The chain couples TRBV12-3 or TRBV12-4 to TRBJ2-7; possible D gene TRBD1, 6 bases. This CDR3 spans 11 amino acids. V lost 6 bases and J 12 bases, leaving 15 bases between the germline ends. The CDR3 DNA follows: TGTGCCAGCAGGTCCGTGGGGACAATGTACTTC. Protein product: CASRSVGTMYF.

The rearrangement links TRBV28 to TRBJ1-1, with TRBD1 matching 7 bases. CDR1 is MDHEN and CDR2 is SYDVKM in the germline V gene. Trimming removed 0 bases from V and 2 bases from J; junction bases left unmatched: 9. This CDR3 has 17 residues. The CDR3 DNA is TGTGCCAGCAGTTTATGGGGACAGACTCTCATTAACACTGAAGCTTTCTTT. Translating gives CASSLWGQTLINTEAFF. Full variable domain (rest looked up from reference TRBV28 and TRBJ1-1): DVKVTQSSRYLVKRTGEKVFLECVQDMDHENMFWYRQDPGLGLRLIYFSYDVKMKEKGDIPEGYSVSREKKERFSLILESASTNQTSMYLCASSLWGQTLINTEAFFGQGTRLTVV.

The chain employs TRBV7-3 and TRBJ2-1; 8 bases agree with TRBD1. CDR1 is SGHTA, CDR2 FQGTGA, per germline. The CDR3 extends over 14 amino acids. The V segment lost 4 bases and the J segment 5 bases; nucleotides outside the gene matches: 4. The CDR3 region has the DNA TGTGCCAGCAGCTCGGACAGGGCAGACAATGAGCAGTTCTTC. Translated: CASSSDRADNEQFF.

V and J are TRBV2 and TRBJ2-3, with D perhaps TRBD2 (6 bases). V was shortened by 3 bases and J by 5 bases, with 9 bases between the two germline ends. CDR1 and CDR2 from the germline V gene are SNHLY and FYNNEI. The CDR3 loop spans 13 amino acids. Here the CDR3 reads CASSDGAGDTQYF. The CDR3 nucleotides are TGTGCCAGCAGTGACGGAGCGGGAGATACGCAGTATTTT.

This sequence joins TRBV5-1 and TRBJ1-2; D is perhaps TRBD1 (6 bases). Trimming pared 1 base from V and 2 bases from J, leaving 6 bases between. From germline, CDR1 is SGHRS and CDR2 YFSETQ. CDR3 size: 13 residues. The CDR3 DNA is TGCGCCAGCAGCTTGAGGGGGAACTATGGCTACACCTTC. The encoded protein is CASSLRGNYGYTF.

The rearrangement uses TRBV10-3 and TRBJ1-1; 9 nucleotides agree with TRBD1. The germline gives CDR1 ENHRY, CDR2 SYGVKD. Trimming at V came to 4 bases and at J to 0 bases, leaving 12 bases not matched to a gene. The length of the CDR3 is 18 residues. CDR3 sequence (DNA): TGTGCCATCAGTGGGTCCCCGACAGGGGGTAAGATGAACACTGAAGCTTTCTTT. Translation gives CAISGSPTGGKMNTEAFF.

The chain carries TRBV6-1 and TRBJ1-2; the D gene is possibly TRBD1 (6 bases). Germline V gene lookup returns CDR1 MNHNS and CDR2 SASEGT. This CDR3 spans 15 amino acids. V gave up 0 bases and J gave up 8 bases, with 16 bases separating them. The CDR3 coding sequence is TGTGCCAGCAGTGAAGCTACAGGGTTGGTTTTGGGCTACACCTTC. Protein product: CASSEATGLVLGYTF.

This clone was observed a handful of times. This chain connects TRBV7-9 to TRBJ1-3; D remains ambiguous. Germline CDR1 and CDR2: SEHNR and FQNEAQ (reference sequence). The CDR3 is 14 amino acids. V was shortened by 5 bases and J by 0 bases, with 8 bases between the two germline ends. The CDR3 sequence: CASSISLSGNTIYF. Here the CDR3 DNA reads TGTGCCAGCAGCATTAGCCTCTCTGGAAACACCATATATTTT.

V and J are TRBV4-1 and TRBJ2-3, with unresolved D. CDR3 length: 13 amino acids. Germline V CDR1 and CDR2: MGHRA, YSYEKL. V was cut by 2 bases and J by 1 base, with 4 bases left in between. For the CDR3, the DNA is TGCGCCAGCAGCCAACCAGGCACAGATACGCAGTATTTT. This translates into CASSQPGTDTQYF.